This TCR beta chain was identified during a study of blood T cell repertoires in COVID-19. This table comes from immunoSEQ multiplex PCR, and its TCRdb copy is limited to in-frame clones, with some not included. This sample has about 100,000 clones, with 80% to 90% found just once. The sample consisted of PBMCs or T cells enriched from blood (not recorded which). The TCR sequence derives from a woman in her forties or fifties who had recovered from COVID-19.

The CDR3 sequence: CASSLVWALNTEAFF. The DNA for the CDR3 is TGTGCCAGCAGTTTAGTTTGGGCATTGAACACTGAAGCTTTCTTT. V and J are TRBV27 and TRBJ1-1; D call uncertain. CDR3 length equals 15 residues. Germline loops: CDR1 MNHEY, CDR2 SMNVEV (reference sequence). V dropped 2 bases and J dropped 0 bases, with 10 bases sitting between them.